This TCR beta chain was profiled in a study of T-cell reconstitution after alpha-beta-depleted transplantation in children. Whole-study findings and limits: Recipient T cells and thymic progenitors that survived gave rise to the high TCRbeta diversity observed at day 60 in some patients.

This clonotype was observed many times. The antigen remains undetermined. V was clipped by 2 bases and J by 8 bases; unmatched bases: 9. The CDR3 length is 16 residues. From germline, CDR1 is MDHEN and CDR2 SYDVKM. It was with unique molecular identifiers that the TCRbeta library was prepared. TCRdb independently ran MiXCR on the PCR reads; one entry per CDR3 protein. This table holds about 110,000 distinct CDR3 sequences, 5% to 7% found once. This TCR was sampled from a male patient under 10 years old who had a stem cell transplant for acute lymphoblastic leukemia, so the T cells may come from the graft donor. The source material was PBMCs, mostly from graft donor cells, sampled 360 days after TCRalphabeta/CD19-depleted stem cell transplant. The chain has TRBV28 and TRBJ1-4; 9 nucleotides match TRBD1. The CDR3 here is CASSLHGTGFGEKLFF. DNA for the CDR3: TGTGCCAGCAGTTTACATGGGACAGGGTTTGGAGAAAAACTGTTTTTT.